This entry features one T cell receptor beta chain sequence. As yet, its antigen is unknown. From germline, CDR1 is MNHEY and CDR2 SVGAGI. Trimming cost V 0 bases and J 7 bases, with 12 bases left between them. The CDR3 is 14 residues long. This specimen belongs to a study of cytomegalovirus exposure and HLA in healthy donors. Libraries were prepared by immunoSEQ multiplex PCR; TCRdb keeps only in-frame clonotypes and omits some of them. The profile shows some 140,000 clones, roughly 81% of them singletons. General observations from the study: Most observed TCR sequences were rare, whereas some public TCRs were detected in many donors. High specificity and sensitivity for cytomegalovirus status were reported for the classifier. According to the study, about 180 TCR beta chains were cytomegalovirus-associated.

Among the 120 subjects of the validation cohort, separate from the 666-subject first cohort, were the donors. The sample taken for sequencing was PBMCs. The chain carries TRBV6-5 and TRBJ1-2; the D is unclear. The clonotype comes from a woman aged 30 to 39 in good health and CMV-seronegative. The CDR3 nucleotides read TGTGCCAGCAGTTACTCGGTCGTCTTGGCTGGCTACACCTTC. Amino acids: CASSYSVVLAGYTF.